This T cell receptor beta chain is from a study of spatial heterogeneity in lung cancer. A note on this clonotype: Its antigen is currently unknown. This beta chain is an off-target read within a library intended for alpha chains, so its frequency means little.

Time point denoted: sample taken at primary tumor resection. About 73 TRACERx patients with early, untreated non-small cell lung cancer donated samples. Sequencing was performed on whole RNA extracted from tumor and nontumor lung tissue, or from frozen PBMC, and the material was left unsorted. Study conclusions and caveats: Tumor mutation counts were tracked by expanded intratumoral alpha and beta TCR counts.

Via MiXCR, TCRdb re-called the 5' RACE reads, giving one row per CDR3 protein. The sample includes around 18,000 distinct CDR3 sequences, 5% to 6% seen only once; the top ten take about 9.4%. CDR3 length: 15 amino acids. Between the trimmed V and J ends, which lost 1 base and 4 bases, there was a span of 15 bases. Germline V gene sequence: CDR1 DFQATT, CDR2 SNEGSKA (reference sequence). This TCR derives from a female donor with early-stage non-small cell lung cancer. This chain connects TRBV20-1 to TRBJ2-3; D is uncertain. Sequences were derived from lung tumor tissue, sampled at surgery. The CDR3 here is CSARGVLTDSDTQYF. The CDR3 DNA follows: TGCAGTGCTAGAGGGGTCTTAACAGACTCAGATACGCAGTATTTT.